The rows below give T cell receptor beta chains drawn from one sample of a study of blood T cells in healthy people across ages. Via MiXCR, TCRdb re-called the 5' RACE reads, giving one row per CDR3 protein. This table has more than 500,000 distinct CDR3 sequences, 27% appearing once. The material sequenced was blood. The origin of the receptors is a woman in her seventies in good health. Both conserved end residues are part of each CDR3. The D gene is left open where the match is weak. The listing skips clone size in some rows; elsewhere it reads once, few, many or a size class.

TRBJ2-7 | - | TRBV3-1 | TRBD2 | TGTGCCAGCAGCGGAAGGACTAGCGCCTACGAGCAGTACTTC | CASSGRTSAYEQYF
TRBJ1-3 | few | TRBV6-5 | - | TGTGCCAGCAGAAGAACCTCTGGAAACACCGTATATTTT | CASRRTSGNTVYF
TRBJ2-4 | - | TRBV7-8 | - | TGTGCCAGCAGCTTAGGGGCTTTGCGGTGCGCCAAAAACATTCAGTACTTC | CASSLGALRCAKNIQYF
TRBJ2-7 | - | TRBV5-1 | TRBD1 | TGCGCCAGCAGCTCCTCGGGACAGGGGCTTTCATCCCCCTACGAGCAGTACTTC | CASSSSGQGLSSPYEQYF
TRBJ1-4 | - | TRBV6-6 | - | TGTGCCAGCAGTGGAGCCACAACTAATGAAAAACTGTTTTTT | CASSGATTNEKLFF
TRBJ1-2 | few | TRBV18 | TRBD1 | TGTGCCAGCTCACCAACGGACAGGCACTATGGCTACACCTTC | CASSPTDRHYGYTF
TRBJ2-5 | - | TRBV11-2 | - | TGTGCCAGCAGCGATGGGGTTTTGGAGACCCAGTACTTC | CASSDGVLETQYF
TRBJ2-3 | few | TRBV29-1 | - | TGCAGCGCCCTTAAAGGGGGGGCTGATCCAGATACGCAGTATTTT | CSALKGGADPDTQYF
TRBJ2-3 | - | TRBV14 | - | TGTGCCAGCAGCCCAAGATTGGGAAACACAGATACGCAGTATTTT | CASSPRLGNTDTQYF
TRBJ2-2 | once | TRBV20-1 | - | TGCAGTGCTAGAATCGGGGTTGACGGGGAGCTGTTTTTT | CSARIGVDGELFF
TRBJ2-3 | few | TRBV7-9 | - | TGTGCCAGCAGCTTAGTGGGGCAGAGCACAGATACGCAGTATTTT | CASSLVGQSTDTQYF
TRBJ1-2 | few | TRBV7-3 | TRBD1 | TGTGCCAGCAGCCCCGGGCCAGGGGGCTATGGCTACACCTTC | CASSPGPGGYGYTF
TRBJ2-1 | - | TRBV20-1 | TRBD2 | TGCAGTGCTAGAGATGGACTAGCGGCATACAATGAGCAGTTCTTC | CSARDGLAAYNEQFF
TRBJ1-4 | - | TRBV7-2 | - | TGTGCCAGCAGCTTCAAGGGGTCTAATGAAAAACTGTTTTTT | CASSFKGSNEKLFF
TRBJ2-3 | few | TRBV5-1 | TRBD2 | TGCGCCAGCAGCCATGTAGCGGGCGTGACAGATACGCAGTATTTT | CASSHVAGVTDTQYF
TRBJ1-2 | few | TRBV7-2 | - | TGTGCCCGAGAAAAGGAGAAGGGCTACACCTTC | CAREKEKGYTF
TRBJ2-2 | - | TRBV7-3 | - | TGTGCCAGCAGCTTAAGGCAGATCAGTACCGGGGAGCTGTTTTTT | CASSLRQISTGELFF
TRBJ2-4 | - | TRBV4-3 | - | TGCGCCAGCAGCCAAGGACGACTAGCCAAAAACATTCAGTACTTC | CASSQGRLAKNIQYF
TRBJ1-2 | few | TRBV12-3/TRBV12-4 | - | TGTGCCAGCAGTTTTCAGGGTCGCAACTATGGCTACACCTTC | CASSFQGRNYGYTF
TRBJ2-1 | - | TRBV6-2/TRBV6-3 | TRBD2 | TGTGCCAGCAGTCTTGGACTAGCGGGTATGGATGAGCAGTTCTTC | CASSLGLAGMDEQFF
TRBJ2-5 | - | TRBV29-1 | - | TGCAGCGTTGTAGGGGGGGGAGAGACCCAGTACTTC | CSVVGGGETQYF
TRBJ2-1 | - | TRBV5-1 | TRBD2 | TGCGCCAGCAGCTTCGGACTAGCGAGGTTCTACAATGAGCAGTTCTTC | CASSFGLARFYNEQFF
TRBJ2-7 | few | TRBV18 | - | TGTGCCAGCTCACCATCTCAGGCCAGCTCCTACGAGCAGTACTTC | CASSPSQASSYEQYF
TRBJ2-7 | once | TRBV7-2 | - | TGTGCCAGCAGCTTAGCTGGACAGACGTTCTACGAGCAGTACTTC | CASSLAGQTFYEQYF
TRBJ2-3 | many | TRBV6-5 | - | TGTGCCACCGGGACTGGGAGGTTCGACACAGATACGCAGTATTTT | CATGTGRFDTDTQYF
TRBJ1-5 | - | TRBV2 | - | TGTGCCAGCAGTGAAGTAAGGAATCAGCCCCAGCATTTT | CASSEVRNQPQHF
TRBJ2-5 | - | TRBV20-1 | - | TGCAGTGCTAGATCCCCGGGAGAGACCCAGTACTTC | CSARSPGETQYF
TRBJ2-1 | - | TRBV7-2 | TRBD2 | TGTGCCAGCAGCTTACAAGCGGGGGGGCGGAATGAGCAGTTCTTC | CASSLQAGGRNEQFF
TRBJ2-6 | few | TRBV12-3/TRBV12-4 | - | TGTGCCAGCAGCACGGCCGGGCCTGGGGCCAACGTCCTGACTTTC | CASSTAGPGANVLTF
TRBJ2-4 | few | TRBV10-2 | TRBD2 | TGCGCCAGCAGGACTATGGCTAGCGGGGAGGACATTCAGTACTTC | CASRTMASGEDIQYF
TRBJ2-3 | - | TRBV10-3 | TRBD2 | TGTGCCACTAGACTAGCGGGGGGCCGTTCGGCAGATACGCAGTATTTT | CATRLAGGRSADTQYF
TRBJ2-5 | - | TRBV7-2 | - | TGTGCCAGCAGCTTAAGTGGGCGCAGACCACCGGGAGAGACCCAGTACTTC | CASSLSGRRPPGETQYF
TRBJ1-1 | - | TRBV20-1 | TRBD1 | TGCAGTGCTAGAGATTGGGACAGGGCTCCTGAAGCTTTCTTT | CSARDWDRAPEAFF
TRBJ1-2 | - | TRBV12-3/TRBV12-4 | TRBD1 | TGTGCCAGCAGTTTAGGGGACAGGGGGTACGGCTACACCTTC | CASSLGDRGYGYTF
TRBJ2-7 | few | TRBV20-1 | TRBD2 | TGCAGTGCTAGTGATAGCGGGGGGTTATTGAGCGTGCAGTACTTC | CSASDSGGLLSVQYF
TRBJ2-2 | few | TRBV6-5 | - | TGTGCCAGCAGAATGGGCACCGGGGAGCTGTTTTTT | CASRMGTGELFF
TRBJ2-7 | few | TRBV18 | - | TGTGCCAGCTCACCACAGTCCGGACAGCCCTACGAGCAGCACTTC | CASSPQSGQPYEQHF
TRBJ2-7 | many | TRBV29-1 | - | TGCAGCGGGGTTTCGGGATACGAGCAGTACTTC | CSGVSGYEQYF
TRBJ1-1 | few | TRBV5-1 | - | TGCGCCAGCAGCTTGGTAGAGATGACGGCCACTGAAGCTTTCTTT | CASSLVEMTATEAFF
TRBJ2-7 | few | TRBV5-1 | - | TGCGCCAGCAGCTTGGTATCGGGGATCGGCTACGAGCAGTACTTC | CASSLVSGIGYEQYF
TRBJ2-3 | - | TRBV12-3/TRBV12-4 | - | TGTGCCAGCAGTGCTACGAGCGCAGATACGCAGTATTTT | CASSATSADTQYF
TRBJ1-2 | few | TRBV5-6 | - | TGTGCCAGCAGCATGGGGGCGGTGAACTATGGCTACACCTTC | CASSMGAVNYGYTF
TRBJ1-4 | few | TRBV6-2/TRBV6-3 | - | TGTGCCAGCAGCTACACACCCGACCGGGCCGCTAATGAAAAACTGTTTTTT | CASSYTPDRAANEKLFF
TRBJ1-1 | - | TRBV6-1 | - | TGTGCCAGCCTCGGTTCGGGTGGGACTAAAGCTTTCTTT | CASLGSGGTKAFF
TRBJ2-7 | - | TRBV4-3 | TRBD1 | TGCGCCAGCAGCCAAGATGCCGCGGGGACAGGATCCTACGAGCAGTACTTC | CASSQDAAGTGSYEQYF
TRBJ2-7 | few | TRBV2 | - | TGTGCCAGCTCACCTGGGGCCGAGCAGTACTTC | CASSPGAEQYF
TRBJ2-1 | few | TRBV15 | TRBD2 | TGTGCCAGTAGCGGGGGTCTCTCCTACAATGAGCAGTTCTTC | CASSGGLSYNEQFF
TRBJ2-5 | - | TRBV11-2 | - | TGTGCCAGCAGTCCTCGTCTTCTTCACCAAGAGACCCAGTACTTC | CASSPRLLHQETQYF
TRBJ1-4 | - | TRBV6-5 | - | TGTGCCAGCAGTTACTCGGGCCACAGGAATGAAAAACTGTTTTTT | CASSYSGHRNEKLFF
TRBJ2-5 | many | TRBV7-7 | - | TGTGCTAGCAGCTTTTCCGGGACCCAGTACTTC | CASSFSGTQYF
TRBJ2-2 | - | TRBV4-2 | TRBD1 | TGTGCCAGCAGCCAAAGACAGGGGGCAGACACCGGGGAGCTGTTTTTT | CASSQRQGADTGELFF
TRBJ1-2 | - | TRBV20-1 | - | TGCAGTGCTAGAGAGGCCAGCAACTATGGCTACACCTTC | CSAREASNYGYTF
TRBJ2-1 | few | TRBV4-1 | - | TGCGCCAGCAGCCAGTCAGAGGTCACCTCCTACAATGAGCAGTTCTTC | CASSQSEVTSYNEQFF